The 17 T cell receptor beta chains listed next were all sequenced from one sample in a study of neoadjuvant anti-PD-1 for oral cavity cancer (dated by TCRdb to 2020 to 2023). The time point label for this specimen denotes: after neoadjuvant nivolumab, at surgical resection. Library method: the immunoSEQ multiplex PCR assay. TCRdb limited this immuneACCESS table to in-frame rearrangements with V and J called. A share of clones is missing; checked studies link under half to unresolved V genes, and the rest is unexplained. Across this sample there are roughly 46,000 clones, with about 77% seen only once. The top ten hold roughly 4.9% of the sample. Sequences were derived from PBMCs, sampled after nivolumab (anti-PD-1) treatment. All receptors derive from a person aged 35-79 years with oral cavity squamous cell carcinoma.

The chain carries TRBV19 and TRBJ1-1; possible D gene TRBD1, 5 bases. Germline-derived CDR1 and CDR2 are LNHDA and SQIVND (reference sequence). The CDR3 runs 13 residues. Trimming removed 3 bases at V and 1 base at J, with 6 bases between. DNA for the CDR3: TGTGCCAGTAGTATGGGGACGAACACTGAAGCTTTCTTT. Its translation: CASSMGTNTEAFF.

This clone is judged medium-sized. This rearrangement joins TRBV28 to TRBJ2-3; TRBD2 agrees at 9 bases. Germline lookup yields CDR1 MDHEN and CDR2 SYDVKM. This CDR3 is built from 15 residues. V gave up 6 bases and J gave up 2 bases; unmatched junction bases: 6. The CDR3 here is CASSQTSGYTDTQYF. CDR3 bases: TGTGCCAGCAGCCAGACTAGCGGTTACACAGATACGCAGTATTTT.

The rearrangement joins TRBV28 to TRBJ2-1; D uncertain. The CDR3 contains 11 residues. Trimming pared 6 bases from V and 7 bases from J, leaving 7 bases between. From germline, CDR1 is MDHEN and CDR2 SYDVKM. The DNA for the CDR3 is TGTGCCAGCAGGACCGTAAATGAGCAGTTCTTC. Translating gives CASRTVNEQFF.

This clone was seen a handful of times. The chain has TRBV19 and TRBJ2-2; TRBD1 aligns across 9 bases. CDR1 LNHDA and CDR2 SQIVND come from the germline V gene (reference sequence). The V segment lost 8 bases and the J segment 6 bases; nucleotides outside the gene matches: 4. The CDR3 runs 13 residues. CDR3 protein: CASSGTGSGELFF. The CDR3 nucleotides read TGTGCCAGTTCCGGGACAGGGTCCGGGGAGCTGTTTTTT.

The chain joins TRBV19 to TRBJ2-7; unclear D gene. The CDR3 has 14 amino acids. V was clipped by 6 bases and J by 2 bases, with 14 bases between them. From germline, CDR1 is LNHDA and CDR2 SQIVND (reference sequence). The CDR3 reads CASRRDSPPYEQYF. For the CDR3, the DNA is TGTGCCAGTAGAAGGGATAGTCCCCCCTACGAGCAGTACTTC.

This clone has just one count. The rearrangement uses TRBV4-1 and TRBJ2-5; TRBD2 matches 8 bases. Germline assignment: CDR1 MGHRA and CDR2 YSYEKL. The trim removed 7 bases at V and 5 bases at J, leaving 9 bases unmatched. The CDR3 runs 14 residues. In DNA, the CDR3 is TGCGCCAGCAAGCGGGAGTTGCTTGTGGAGACCCAGTACTTC. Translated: CASKRELLVETQYF.

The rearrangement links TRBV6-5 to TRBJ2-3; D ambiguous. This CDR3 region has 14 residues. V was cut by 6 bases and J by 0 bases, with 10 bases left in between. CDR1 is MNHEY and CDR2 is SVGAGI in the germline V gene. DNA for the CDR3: TGTGCCAGCAGAAAATCTGGGAGCACAGATACGCAGTATTTT. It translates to CASRKSGSTDTQYF.

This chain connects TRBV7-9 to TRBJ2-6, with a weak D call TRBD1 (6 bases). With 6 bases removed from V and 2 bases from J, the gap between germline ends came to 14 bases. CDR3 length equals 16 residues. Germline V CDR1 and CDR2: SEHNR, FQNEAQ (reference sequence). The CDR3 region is CASSSRTGTGANVLTF. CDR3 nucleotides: TGTGCCAGCAGTTCTAGAACAGGGACTGGGGCCAACGTCCTGACTTTC.

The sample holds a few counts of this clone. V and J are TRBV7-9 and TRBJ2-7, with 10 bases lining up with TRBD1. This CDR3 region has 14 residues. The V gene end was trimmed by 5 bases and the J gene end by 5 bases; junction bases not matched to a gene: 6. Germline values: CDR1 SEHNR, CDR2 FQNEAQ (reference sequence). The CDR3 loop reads CASSPRTGGNEQYF. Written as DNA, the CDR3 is TGTGCCAGCAGCCCTCGGACAGGGGGAAACGAGCAGTACTTC.

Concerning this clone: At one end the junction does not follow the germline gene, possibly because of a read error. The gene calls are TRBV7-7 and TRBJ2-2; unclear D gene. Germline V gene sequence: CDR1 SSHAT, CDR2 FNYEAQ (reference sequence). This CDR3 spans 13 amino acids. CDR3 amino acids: CASSFPNTGELFF. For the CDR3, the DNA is TGTGCTAGCAGCTTTCCTAACACCGGGGAGCTGTTTTTT.

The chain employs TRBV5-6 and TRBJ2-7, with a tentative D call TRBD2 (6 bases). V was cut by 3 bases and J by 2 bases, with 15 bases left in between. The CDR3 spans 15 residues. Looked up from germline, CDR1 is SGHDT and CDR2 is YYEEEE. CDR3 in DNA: TGTGCCAGCAGCTCGTGGGGGACTCGGACCTACGAGCAGTACTTC. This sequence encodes CASSSWGTRTYEQYF.

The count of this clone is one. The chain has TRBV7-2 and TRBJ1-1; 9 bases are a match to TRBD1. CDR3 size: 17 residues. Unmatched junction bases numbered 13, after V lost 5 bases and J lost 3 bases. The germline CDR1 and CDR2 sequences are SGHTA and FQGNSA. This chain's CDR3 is CASSPTGTGSRYTEAFF. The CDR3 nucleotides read TGTGCCAGCAGCCCAACTGGGACAGGGTCAAGATACACTGAAGCTTTCTTT.

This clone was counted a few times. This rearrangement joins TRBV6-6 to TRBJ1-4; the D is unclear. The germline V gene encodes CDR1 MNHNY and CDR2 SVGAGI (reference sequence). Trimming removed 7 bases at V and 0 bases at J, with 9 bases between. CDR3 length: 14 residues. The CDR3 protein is CASTKTATNEKLFF. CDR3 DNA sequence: TGTGCCAGCACAAAGACTGCAACTAATGAAAAACTGTTTTTT.

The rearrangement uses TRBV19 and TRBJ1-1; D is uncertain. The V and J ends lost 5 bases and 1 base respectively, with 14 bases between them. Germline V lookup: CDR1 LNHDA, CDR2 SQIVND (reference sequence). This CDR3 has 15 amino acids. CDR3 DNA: TGTGCCAGTAGTTCGACCGGGGTGCCGAACACTGAAGCTTTCTTT. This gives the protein CASSSTGVPNTEAFF. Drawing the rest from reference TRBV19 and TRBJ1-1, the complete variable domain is DGGITQSPKYLFRKEGQNVTLSCEQNLNHDAMYWYRQDPGQGLRLIYYSQIVNDFQKGDIAEGYSVSREKKESFPLTVTSAQKNPTAFYLCASSSTGVPNTEAFFGQGTRLTVV.

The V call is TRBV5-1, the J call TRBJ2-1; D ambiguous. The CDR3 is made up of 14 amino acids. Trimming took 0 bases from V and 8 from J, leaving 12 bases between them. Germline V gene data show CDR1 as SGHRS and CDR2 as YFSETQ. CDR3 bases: TGCGCCAGCAGCTTGGTGAACTCCCGGGATGAGCAGTTCTTC. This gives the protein CASSLVNSRDEQFF.

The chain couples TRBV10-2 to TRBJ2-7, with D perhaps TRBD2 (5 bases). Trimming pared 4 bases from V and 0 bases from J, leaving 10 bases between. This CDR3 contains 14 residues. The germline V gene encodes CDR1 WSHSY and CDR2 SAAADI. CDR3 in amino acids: CASSGGLSSYEQYF. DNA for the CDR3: TGCGCCAGCAGTGGTGGACTGAGCTCCTACGAGCAGTACTTC.

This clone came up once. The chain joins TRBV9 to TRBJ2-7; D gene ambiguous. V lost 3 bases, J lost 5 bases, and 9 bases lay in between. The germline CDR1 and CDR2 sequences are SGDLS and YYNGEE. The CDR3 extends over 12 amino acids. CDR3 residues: CASSGSFDEQYF. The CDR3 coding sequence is TGTGCCAGCAGCGGTTCCTTCGACGAGCAGTACTTC.